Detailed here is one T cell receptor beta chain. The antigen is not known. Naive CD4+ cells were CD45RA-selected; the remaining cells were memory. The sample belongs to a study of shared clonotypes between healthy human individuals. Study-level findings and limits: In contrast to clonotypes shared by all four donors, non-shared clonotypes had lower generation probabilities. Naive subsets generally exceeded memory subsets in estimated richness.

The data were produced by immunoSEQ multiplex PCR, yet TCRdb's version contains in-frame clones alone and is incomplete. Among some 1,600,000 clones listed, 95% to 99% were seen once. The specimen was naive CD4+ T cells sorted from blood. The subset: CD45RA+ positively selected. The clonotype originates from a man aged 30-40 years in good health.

CDR3 DNA: TGCAGTGCGGCCACCATGGGTTTACTGTTTTTT. This gives the protein CSAATMGLLFF. The genes are TRBV20-1 and TRBJ1-4; the D is unclear. V shed 6 bases and J shed 13 bases, with 15 bases lying between them. The CDR3 is 11 residues long. Germline CDR1 is DFQATT and CDR2 is SNEGSKA (reference sequence).